This T cell receptor beta chain was sequenced during a study of T cell responses to AZD1222 COVID-19 vaccine. Clones were read by immunoSEQ multiplex PCR, and TCRdb kept only the in-frame ones, dropping some. The repertoire consists of around 80,000 clones, with around 82% occurring once and the leading ten covering approximately 1.4%. This CDR3 comprises 16 residues. Germline lookup yields CDR1 MDHEN and CDR2 SYDVKM. V was shortened by 6 bases and J by 7 bases, with 22 bases between the two germline ends. In the case of this clone: Its antigen is currently unknown.

Study outcomes and limitations: Clonal diversity was possibly underestimated; the donors were predominantly white British and more often female. Two AZD1222 administrations were followed by greater Spike-specific TCR breadth and depth.

The source is an adult who received the AZD1222 COVID-19 vaccine. The chain couples TRBV28 to TRBJ1-3; D is possibly TRBD1 (6 bases). The sample consisted of peripheral blood, taken 28 days after the second AZD1222 dose. CDR3 region: CASSPKYTGARNTIYF. For the CDR3, the DNA is TGTGCCAGCAGCCCAAAATACACGGGGGCGAGGAACACCATATATTTT.